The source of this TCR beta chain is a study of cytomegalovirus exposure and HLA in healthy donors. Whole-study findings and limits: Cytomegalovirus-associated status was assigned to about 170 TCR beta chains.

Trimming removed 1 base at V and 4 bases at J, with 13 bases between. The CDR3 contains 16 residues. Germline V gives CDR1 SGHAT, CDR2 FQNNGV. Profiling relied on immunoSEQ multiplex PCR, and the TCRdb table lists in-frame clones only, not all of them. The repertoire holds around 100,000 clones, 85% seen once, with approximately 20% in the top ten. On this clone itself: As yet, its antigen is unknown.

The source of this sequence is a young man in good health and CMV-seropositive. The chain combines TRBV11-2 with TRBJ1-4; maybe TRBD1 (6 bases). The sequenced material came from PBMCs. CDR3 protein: CASSLARDIGNEKLFF. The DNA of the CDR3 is TGTGCCAGCAGCTTAGCTCGGGACATCGGTAATGAAAAACTGTTTTTT.